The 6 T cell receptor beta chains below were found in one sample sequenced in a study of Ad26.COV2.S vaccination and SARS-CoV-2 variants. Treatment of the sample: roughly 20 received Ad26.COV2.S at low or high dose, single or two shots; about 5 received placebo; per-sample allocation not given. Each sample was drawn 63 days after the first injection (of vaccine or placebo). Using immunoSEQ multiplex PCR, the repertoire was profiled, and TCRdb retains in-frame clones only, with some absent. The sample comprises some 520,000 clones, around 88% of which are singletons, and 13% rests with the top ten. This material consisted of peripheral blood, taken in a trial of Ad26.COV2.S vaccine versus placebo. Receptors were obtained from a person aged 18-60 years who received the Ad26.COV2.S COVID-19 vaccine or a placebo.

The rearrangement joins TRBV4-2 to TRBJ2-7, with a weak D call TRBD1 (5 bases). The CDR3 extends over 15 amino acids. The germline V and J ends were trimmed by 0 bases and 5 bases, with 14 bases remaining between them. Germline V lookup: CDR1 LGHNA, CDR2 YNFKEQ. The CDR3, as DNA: TGTGCCAGCAGCCAAGAGGCTCAGGGAAGGAACGAGCAGTACTTC. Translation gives CASSQEAQGRNEQYF.

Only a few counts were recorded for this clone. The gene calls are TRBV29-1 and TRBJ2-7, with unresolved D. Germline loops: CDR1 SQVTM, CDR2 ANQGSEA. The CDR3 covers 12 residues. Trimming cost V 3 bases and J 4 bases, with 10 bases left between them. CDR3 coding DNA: TGCAGCGTTGACCCCCCCCCATACGAGCAGTACTTC. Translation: CSVDPPPYEQYF.

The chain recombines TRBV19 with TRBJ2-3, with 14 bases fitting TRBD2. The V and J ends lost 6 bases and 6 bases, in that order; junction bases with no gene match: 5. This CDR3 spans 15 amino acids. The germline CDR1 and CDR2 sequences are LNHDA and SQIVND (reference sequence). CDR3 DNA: TGTGCCAGTAGAGGGACTAGCGGGAGTCGTGATACGCAGTATTTT. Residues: CASRGTSGSRDTQYF. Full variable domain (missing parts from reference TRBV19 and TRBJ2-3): DGGITQSPKYLFRKEGQNVTLSCEQNLNHDAMYWYRQDPGQGLRLIYYSQIVNDFQKGDIAEGYSVSREKKESFPLTVTSAQKNPTAFYLCASRGTSGSRDTQYFGPGTRLTVL.

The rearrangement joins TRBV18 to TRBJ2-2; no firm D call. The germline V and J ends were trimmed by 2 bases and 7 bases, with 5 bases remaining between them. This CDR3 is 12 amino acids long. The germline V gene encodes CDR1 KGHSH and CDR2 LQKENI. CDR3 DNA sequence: TGTGCCAGCTCACCAGCTGTCGGGGAGCTGTTTTTT. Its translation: CASSPAVGELFF.

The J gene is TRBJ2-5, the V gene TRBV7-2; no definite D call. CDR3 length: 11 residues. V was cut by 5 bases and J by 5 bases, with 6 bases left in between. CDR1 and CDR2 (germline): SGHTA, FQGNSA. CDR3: CASSKQETQYF. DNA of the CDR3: TGTGCCAGCAGCAAACAGGAGACCCAGTACTTC.

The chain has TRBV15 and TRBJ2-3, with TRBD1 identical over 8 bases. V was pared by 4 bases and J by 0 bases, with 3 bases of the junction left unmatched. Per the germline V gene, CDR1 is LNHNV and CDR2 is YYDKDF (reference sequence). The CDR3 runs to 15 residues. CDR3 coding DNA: TGTGCCACCAGCAACTACAGGGGGAGCACAGATACGCAGTATTTT. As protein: CATSNYRGSTDTQYF.